This T cell receptor (beta chain) is drawn from a study of T-cell reconstitution after alpha-beta-depleted transplantation in children. This clonotype appeared many times. Antigen specificity is unknown. Whole-study findings and limits: T-cell counts and diversity at one year post-transplant came mainly from newly produced T cells. Alpha-beta T cells present about two months after transplant were reported to originate from several hundred expanded graft clones.

Construction of the TCRbeta library involved unique molecular identifiers. TCRdb reprocessed the PCR reads via MiXCR and lists one record per CDR3 protein. The sample comprises 180,000 or so distinct CDR3 sequences, about 6% of which are singletons, and under 5% rests with the top ten. Deletions cut 5 bases from V and 2 bases from J, with 13 bases between. Germline values: CDR1 MNHEY, CDR2 SVGEGT. The CDR3 loop spans 14 amino acids. This sequence was found in a girl under three years old with combined immunodeficiency, due to receive a stem cell transplant. The sample here was PBMCs, taken before TCRalphabeta/CD19-depleted stem cell transplant. The rearrangement uses TRBV6-2 or TRBV6-3 and TRBJ2-7, with D possibly being TRBD2 (5 bases). CDR3 sequence reads: CASSPLRDAYEQYF. The CDR3 nucleotides are TGTGCCAGCAGTCCCCTTCGGGATGCCTACGAGCAGTACTTC.